Reported below is one T cell receptor (beta chain). The antigen is unknown. The CDR3 runs to 15 residues. Losses at the gene ends were 5 bases for V and 0 bases for J; bases not matched to a gene: 6. CDR1 and CDR2 from the germline V gene are SNHLY and FYNNEI. Sequencing used immunoSEQ multiplex PCR; TCRdb keeps in-frame clones, though not all of them. The sample consists of roughly 27,000 clones, less than 95% of them appearing once. The sample belongs to a study of T cells in localized non-small cell lung cancer. Whole-study findings and limits: Uninvolved adjacent lung had more T cell clonality than any other tissue, topping tumor. Of the top 100 tumor clones, median roughly 53 were in adjacent lung, over 25 among its top 100. The tumor had only one region sequenced, so heterogeneity remains possible.

This chain joins TRBV2 and TRBJ1-1; 7 bases match TRBD1. The source was peripheral blood, collected before any cancer treatment. This clonotype was obtained from a woman aged 40 to 75 with stage I lung adenocarcinoma. CDR3: CASSPTGKVNTEAFF. The CDR3 DNA follows: TGTGCCAGCAGTCCGACAGGGAAGGTGAACACTGAAGCTTTCTTT.